Reported below is one TCR beta chain. In the study's own analysis: Nucleated cell counts were estimated from reference gene primer amplification. Generated by immunoSEQ multiplex PCR, the TCRdb table keeps only in-frame clones and is missing some. For V, J and clone size, that table is used; D and trimming come from the DNA. The sample lists about 190,000 clones, about 88% occurring once. This sample is drawn from a study of blood T cell repertoires in COVID-19. Overall study context: The study drew acute and convalescent COVID-19 samples from the United States, Italy and Spain.

Germline CDR1 SGDLS, CDR2 YYNGEE. V was shortened by 0 bases and J by 9 bases, with 13 bases between the two germline ends. The CDR3 has 14 amino acids. The chain couples TRBV9 to TRBJ2-1, with D possibly being TRBD2 (5 bases). This TCR came from a woman between 35 and 50 years old in a cohort exposed to, infected with or recovered from COVID-19 (not recorded which). Input material: PBMCs or T cells enriched from blood (not recorded which). CDR3 coding DNA: TGTGCCAGCAGCGTAGGTCCCGCTCGGGGTGAGCAGTTCTTC. It translates to CASSVGPARGEQFF.